Each of the 12 T cell receptor beta chains below was sequenced from the same sample in a study of shared clonotypes between healthy human individuals. Method: immunoSEQ multiplex PCR; TCRdb's copy keeps in-frame clones and lacks some. The repertoire holds over 750,000 clones, 95% to 97% seen once, with approximately 0.2% in the top ten. Naive CD8 cells comprised CD45RO-negative, CCR7-positively selected cells, excluding terminally differentiated effector memory CD45RA+ cells. The sequencing input was naive CD8+ T cells sorted from blood. These receptors were taken from a man aged 25 to 45 in good health.

The chain employs TRBV4-1 and TRBJ2-7; TRBD2 agrees at 13 bases. This CDR3 has 16 residues. The V segment lost 4 bases and the J segment 4 bases; nucleotides outside the gene matches: 7. Germline CDR1 and CDR2: MGHRA and YSYEKL. The CDR3 protein is CASSPHGLAGEYEQYF. For the CDR3, the DNA is TGCGCCAGCAGCCCCCACGGACTAGCGGGAGAGTACGAGCAGTACTTC.

CDR3 residues: CASSETHKTVGGTDTQYF. The CDR3 DNA follows: TGTGCCAGCAGTGAAACCCATAAGACAGTCGGTGGGACAGATACGCAGTATTTT. The chain combines TRBV2 with TRBJ2-3, with D tentatively TRBD1 (5 bases). The V and J ends lost 2 bases and 3 bases respectively, with 21 bases between them. The CDR3 consists of 18 residues. Germline CDR1 reads SNHLY; CDR2 reads FYNNEI.

This chain's CDR3 is CASSHTGELFF. The CDR3 DNA follows: TGTGCCAGCAGCCACACCGGGGAGCTGTTTTTT. The rearrangement joins TRBV5-6 to TRBJ2-2, with unresolved D. Germline-derived CDR1 and CDR2 are SGHDT and YYEEEE. The CDR3 consists of 11 residues. V was clipped by 4 bases and J by 3 bases, with 1 base between them.

This clone was seen once. The chain uses TRBV11-2 and TRBJ1-2, with 9 nucleotides matching TRBD1. The CDR3 totals 18 residues. Germline V CDR1 and CDR2: SGHAT, FQNNGV. The junction had 12 bases not matched to a gene; V was cut back by 2 bases and J by 2 bases. This chain's CDR3 is CASSLLHPFGTGNYGYTF. In DNA, the CDR3 is TGTGCCAGCAGCTTACTCCACCCCTTCGGGACAGGGAACTATGGCTACACCTTC.

The chain carries TRBV7-2 and TRBJ2-1; D is ambiguous. V was pared by 2 bases and J by 0 bases, with 8 bases between. CDR1 and CDR2 (germline): SGHTA, FQGNSA. This CDR3 contains 15 residues. As DNA, the CDR3 is TGTGCCAGCAGCTTAATAGCCAACTCCTACAATGAGCAGTTCTTC. Translated, it gives CASSLIANSYNEQFF.

The chain couples TRBV7-2 to TRBJ2-1; D is unresolved. CDR1 and CDR2 (germline): SGHTA, FQGNSA. CDR3 length equals 12 residues. V was trimmed by 3 bases and J by 5 bases, leaving 5 bases between them. CDR3 in DNA: TGTGCCAGCAGCTTCGCCGACAATGAGCAGTTCTTC. Translation gives CASSFADNEQFF.

The V gene is TRBV7-9, the J gene TRBJ2-7; 7 nucleotides match TRBD1. Trimming removed 2 bases from V and 2 bases from J; junction bases left unmatched: 6. Germline CDR1 SEHNR, CDR2 FQNEAQ (reference sequence). CDR3 length: 15 residues. CDR3 sequence (DNA): TGTGCCAGCAGCTTAACGACAGGGATTCCCTACGAGCAGTACTTC. Amino acids: CASSLTTGIPYEQYF. Filled out from reference TRBV7-9 and TRBJ2-7, the complete variable domain reads DTGVSQNPRHKITKRGQNVTFRCDPISEHNRLYWYRQTLGQGPEFLTYFQNEAQLEKSRLLSDRFSAERPKGSFSTLEIQRTEQGDSAMYLCASSLTTGIPYEQYFGPGTRLTVT.

The chain is built from TRBV5-4 and TRBJ2-7; 10 bases are shared with TRBD2. The V and J ends lost 4 bases and 4 bases, in that order; junction bases with no gene match: 2. CDR1 is SGHNT, CDR2 YYREEE, per germline (reference sequence). CDR3 length: 13 residues. The CDR3, as DNA: TGTGCCAGCAGCGTTAGCGGGAGGTACGAGCAGTACTTC. It encodes CASSVSGRYEQYF.

The chain has TRBV6-5 and TRBJ2-1, with D perhaps assigned TRBD1 or TRBD2 (6 bases each). Germline lookup yields CDR1 MNHEY and CDR2 SVGAGI. V shed 2 bases and J shed 6 bases, with 17 bases lying between them. The CDR3 loop spans 16 amino acids. CDR3 coding DNA: TGTGCCAGCAGTTACGCTTTTAGAGGGGGGAGCAATGAGCAGTTCTTC. Translation: CASSYAFRGGSNEQFF.

On this clone: A read error may produce the germline difference seen at one junction end. The V gene is TRBV7-7, the J gene TRBJ2-1; 10 positions agree with TRBD1. CDR3 length: 15 amino acids. Per germline, CDR1 SSHAT and CDR2 FNYEAQ (reference sequence). CDR3 in DNA: TGTGCTAGCAGCCAAGGGGACAGGGGCTACAATGAGCAGTTCTTC. Amino acids: CASSQGDRGYNEQFF.

The chain uses TRBV7-9 and TRBJ2-1; the match to TRBD1 covers 8 bases. After removal of 9 bases from V and 7 bases from J, the junction contained 8 bases not matched to a gene. The CDR3 consists of 13 residues. Germline V gene data show CDR1 as SEHNR and CDR2 as FQNEAQ (reference sequence). In nucleotides, the CDR3 is TGTGCCAGAGACAGGGGCGCAGGGAATGAGCAGTTCTTC. Translated: CARDRGAGNEQFF. The full variable domain, rest sourced from reference TRBV7-9 and TRBJ2-1, is DTGVSQNPRHKITKRGQNVTFRCDPISEHNRLYWYRQTLGQGPEFLTYFQNEAQLEKSRLLSDRFSAERPKGSFSTLEIQRTEQGDSAMYLCARDRGAGNEQFFGPGTRLTVL.

The chain is built from TRBV29-1 and TRBJ2-7; 10 nucleotides align to TRBD1. The CDR3 spans 11 residues. The ends lost 3 bases at V and 9 bases at J; junction bases unmatched: 2. CDR1 is SQVTM and CDR2 is ANQGSEA in the germline V gene. The CDR3 is CSVETGGAQYF. The CDR3, as DNA: TGCAGCGTTGAGACAGGGGGCGCGCAGTACTTC.